A selection of T cell receptor beta chains follows, all from one sample in a study of human T cells and chemical hapten exposure. MiXCR, applied by TCRdb to the RACE reads, yields one record per CDR3 protein. The data hold 25,000 to 35,000 distinct CDR3 sequences, with 5.5% to 6.5% observed a single time. The starting material was whole blood, obtained in connection with sensitization to the hapten diphenylcyclopropenone (DPC). The receptors originated from a man aged 30 to 39 with alopecia areata. Some clones in this sample may be carry-over from other donors' samples. Both conserved end residues are trimmed from each CDR3. Clone size is not always given. Where it is, it says once, few, many or a class for expanded clones.

>.|TRBV10-3
AISMGNGELF
>medium-sized|TRBV29-1
SVEQRDNEQF
>many|TRBV27
ASSSWKGTDTQY
>many|TRBV5-1
ASSLEIRRTGDNQPQH
>many|TRBV29-1
SVDGRDNRDSRFYGYT
>many|TRBV6-5
ASSYKGAVGAGELF
>many|TRBV7-2
ASSFVDGYT
>many|TRBV4-3
ASSQERRAYYEQY
>many|TRBV29-1
SVGTGDGNQPQH
>many|TRBV29-1
SVQGATNEKLF
>many|TRBV7-9
ASSLAPGSQNTEAF
>many|TRBV3-1
ASSSGQGDTGELF
>.|TRBV30
AWCQAMNTEAF
>.|TRBV20-1
ISPGQMNTEAF
>.|TRBV29-1
SVEGPSGGIHEQY
>many|TRBV6-2/TRBV6-3
ASSTDRRGGYT